This T cell receptor (beta chain) comes out of a study of a mutant IDH1 vaccine in newly diagnosed glioma (dated by TCRdb to about 2021). With respect to the entire study: Of the 25 to 40 patients who were treated, approximately 60% were male and about 40% were female, and the mean age was around 40 years. Peripheral blood was collected at six visits: V03 (baseline), V05, V07, V10, V12 and V13. For exploratory analyses, approximately 25 treated patients had longitudinal TCRB deep sequencing done wherever samples were available. Before enrollment, patients had received standard therapy of radiotherapy alone, temozolomide alone, or radiochemotherapy with temozolomide; most received the combination. The paper's findings and limits, for the study overall: Immune responses induced by the vaccine were seen in 90% to 95% of patients across multiple MHC alleles. Pseudoprogression appeared unrelated to alterations in the top peripheral T cell clonotypes detected by TCRB sequencing. PBMC samples for TCRB deep sequencing were selected based on availability. The authors stated that sample limitations prevented analyses of patient blood samples from being reproduced.

Receptor libraries were prepared by the immunoSEQ multiplex PCR assay. Following the manufacturer's protocol, the hsTCRB Kit was used to amplify rearranged TCR beta chain sequences. An Illumina MiSeq was used to sequence the TCRB libraries. The original methods were these. The proprietary platform of the kit vendor was used for demultiplexing, trimming and gene mapping. The immuneACCESS repertoire file appears here via TCRdb, limited to in-frame rearrangements. These files lack a portion of the clones; in checked studies, under half of the deficit traces to unresolved V genes, and the cause of the others is not known. The V and J calls and clone size come from that table; D and trimming were worked out from the DNA. A total of about 51,000 clones appear in this sample, about three quarters of them only once. Together, the top ten hold about 1.7% of the sample. Notes on this clone: Its antigen specificity is not known. No base quality information exists; no much larger clone differs at one position.

The time point label corresponds to: baseline, week 1 (first vaccination visit). The label giving this sample's treatment or condition can be read as: pre-vaccination baseline after standard-of-care therapy. Donors had newly diagnosed WHO grade 3 or 4 IDH1-mutant astrocytomas with loss of nuclear ATRX. The samples were drawn from NOA16, a multicentre, single-arm, open-label phase I trial in Germany that tested a mutant IDH1 peptide vaccine in humans for the first time. Blood drawn at visit V03 was used as the baseline sample for immunogenicity testing. Genomic DNA for TCRB sequencing was isolated from EDTA blood with the DNeasy Blood and Tissue Kit. The sequence derives from a middle-aged woman with glioma. Sequenced here: PBMCs, sampled from a glioma patient treated with radiotherapy, temozolomide or both.

CDR3 region: CASSSGTTLYGYTF. The nucleotides are TGTGCCAGCAGTTCCGGGACAACCCTCTATGGCTACACCTTC. Recombination joined TRBV2 with TRBJ1-2; TRBD1 might be the D gene, on 6 matching bases. Spanning cysteine to phenylalanine, the CDR3 consists of 14 amino acids. Solely the CDR3 DNA is kept, with 42 bases framed from the first base. CDR1 and CDR2, looked up from the germline V gene, are SNHLY and FYNNEI. V sheds 5 bases and J sheds 4 bases, leaving 14 bases between their ends.